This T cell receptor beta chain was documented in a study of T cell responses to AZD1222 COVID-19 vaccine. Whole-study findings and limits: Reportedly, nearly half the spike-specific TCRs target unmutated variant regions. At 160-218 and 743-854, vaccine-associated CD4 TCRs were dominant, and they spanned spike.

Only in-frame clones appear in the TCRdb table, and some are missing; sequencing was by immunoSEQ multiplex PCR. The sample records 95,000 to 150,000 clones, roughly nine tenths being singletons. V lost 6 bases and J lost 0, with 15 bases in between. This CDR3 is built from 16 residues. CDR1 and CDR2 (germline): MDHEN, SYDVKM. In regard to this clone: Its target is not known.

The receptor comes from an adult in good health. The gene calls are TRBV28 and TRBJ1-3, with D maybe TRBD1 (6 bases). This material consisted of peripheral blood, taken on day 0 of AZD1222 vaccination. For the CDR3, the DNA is TGTGCCAGCAGCTCCGGACAGCTGAGCTCTGGAAACACCATATATTTT. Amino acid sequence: CASSSGQLSSGNTIYF.